This TCR beta chain stems from a study of cytomegalovirus exposure and HLA in healthy donors. The PCR had 60 Vbeta and 13 Jbeta primers. The method was immunoSEQ multiplex PCR; TCRdb's version includes in-frame clones alone and lacks a portion of them. The sample lists approximately 140,000 clones, approximately 71% occurring once. The length of the CDR3 is 13 residues. Looked up from germline, CDR1 is MDHEN and CDR2 is SYDVKM. Deletions cut 4 bases from V and 5 bases from J, with 11 bases between. The sample was PBMCs. The chain is built from TRBV28 and TRBJ1-1; no clear D gene. The receptor was derived from a man aged 35-49 years in good health and CMV-seronegative. The CDR3 bases are TGTGCCAGCAGTTCCCTCGAGGGAACTGAAGCTTTCTTT. Amino acids: CASSSLEGTEAFF.